Listed here are 5 T cell receptor beta chains from one sample, sequenced in a study of shared clonotypes between healthy human individuals. Using immunoSEQ multiplex PCR, the repertoire was profiled, and TCRdb retains in-frame clones only, with some absent. The table includes 950,000 to 1,200,000 clones, 70% to 80% detected once. The sequenced sample consisted of memory CD4+ T cells from PBMCs. Subset defined: CD45RA-negative fraction. The origin of the receptors is a man aged 18 to 30 in good health. Some clones in this sample may be carry-over from other donors' samples.

This sequence joins TRBV2 and TRBJ2-7, with D hard to call. The CDR3 has 15 residues. Germline CDR1 SNHLY, CDR2 FYNNEI. Between the trimmed V and J ends, which lost 0 bases and 1 base, there was a span of 10 bases. The CDR3 region is CASSEAQVRSYEQYF. The DNA of the CDR3 is TGTGCCAGCAGTGAAGCGCAGGTACGGTCCTACGAGCAGTACTTC.

For the CDR3, the DNA is TGTGCCAGCGATGGCGGTGGGGGGATCTATGGCTACACCTTC. The encoded protein is CASDGGGGIYGYTF. V is TRBV28 and J is TRBJ1-2; D possibly corresponds to TRBD1 (5 bases). The germline V gene has CDR1 MDHEN and CDR2 SYDVKM. CDR3 length: 14 residues. V was shortened by 8 bases and J by 4 bases, with 17 bases between the two germline ends.

The V call is TRBV2, the J call TRBJ2-7, with 11 bases aligning to TRBD2. The CDR3 covers 15 residues. The J segment lost 12 bases and the V segment lost 10 bases, leaving 20 bases of the junction unmatched. Germline V gene sequence: CDR1 SNHLY, CDR2 FYNNEI. CDR3: CATPGASGRSYGRYF. The CDR3 nucleotides are TGTGCCACACCCGGGGCTAGCGGGAGGTCCTACGGGCGGTACTTC.

The chain carries TRBV6-1 and TRBJ2-1; D perhaps matches TRBD2 (5 bases). V lost 6 bases and J 3 bases, leaving 6 bases between the germline ends. Germline V gives CDR1 MNHNS, CDR2 SASEGT. The CDR3 contains 12 residues. The CDR3 bases are TGTGCCAGCAGCACTAGCTACAATGAGCAGTTCTTC. Its translation: CASSTSYNEQFF.

This clone was picked up one time. The V gene is TRBV2, the J gene TRBJ2-7; no reliable D call. CDR3 length equals 13 residues. The V end was cut by 5 bases, the J end by 1 base, with 9 bases between. CDR1 and CDR2 from the germline V gene are SNHLY and FYNNEI. In nucleotides, the CDR3 is TGTGCCAGCAGTCCTGACCTGTCCTACGAGCAGTACTTC. Amino acids: CASSPDLSYEQYF.